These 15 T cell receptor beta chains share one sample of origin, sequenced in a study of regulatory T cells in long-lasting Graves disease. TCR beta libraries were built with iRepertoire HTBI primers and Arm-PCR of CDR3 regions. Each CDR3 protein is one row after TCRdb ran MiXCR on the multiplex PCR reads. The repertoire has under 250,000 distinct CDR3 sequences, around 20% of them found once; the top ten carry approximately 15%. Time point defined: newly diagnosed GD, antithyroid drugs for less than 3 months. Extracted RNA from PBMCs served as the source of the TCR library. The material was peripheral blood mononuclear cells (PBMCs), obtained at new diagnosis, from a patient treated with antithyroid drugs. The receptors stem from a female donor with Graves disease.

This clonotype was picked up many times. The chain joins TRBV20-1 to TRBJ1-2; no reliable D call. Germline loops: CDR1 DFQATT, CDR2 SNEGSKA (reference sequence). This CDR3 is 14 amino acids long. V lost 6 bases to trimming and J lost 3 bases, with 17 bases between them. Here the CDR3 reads CSAAVSTLDYGYTF. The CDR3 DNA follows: TGCAGTGCCGCTGTCTCGACCCTGGACTATGGCTACACCTTC.

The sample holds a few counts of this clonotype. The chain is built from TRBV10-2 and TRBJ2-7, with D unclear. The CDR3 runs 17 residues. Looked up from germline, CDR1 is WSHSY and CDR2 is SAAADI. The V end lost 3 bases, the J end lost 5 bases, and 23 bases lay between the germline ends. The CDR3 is CASSEVSSGKGRNEQYF. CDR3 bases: TGCGCCAGCAGTGAAGTGTCCTCCGGTAAGGGTAGAAACGAGCAGTACTTC.

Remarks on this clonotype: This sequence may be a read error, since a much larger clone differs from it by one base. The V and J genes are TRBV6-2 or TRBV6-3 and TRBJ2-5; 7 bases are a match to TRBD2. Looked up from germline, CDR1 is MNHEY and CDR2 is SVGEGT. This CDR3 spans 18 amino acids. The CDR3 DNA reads TGTACCAGCAGTTACGGAGCTACCGGGAGGAGAGGCGGGGAGACCCAGTACTTC. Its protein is CTSSYGATGRRGGETQYF.

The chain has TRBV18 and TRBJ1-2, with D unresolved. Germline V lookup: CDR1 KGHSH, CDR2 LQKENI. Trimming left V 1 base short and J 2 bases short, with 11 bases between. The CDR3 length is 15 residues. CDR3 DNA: TGTGCCAGCTCACCACAGGGAGCCCCGAACTATGGCTACACCTTC. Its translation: CASSPQGAPNYGYTF.

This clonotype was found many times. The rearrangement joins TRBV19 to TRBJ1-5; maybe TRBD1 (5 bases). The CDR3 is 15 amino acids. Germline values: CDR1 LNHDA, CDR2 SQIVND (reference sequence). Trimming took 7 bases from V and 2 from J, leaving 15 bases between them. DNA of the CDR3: TGTGCCAGTAAGTTACAAGGGGCGGGCAATCAGCCCCAGCATTTT. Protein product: CASKLQGAGNQPQHF.

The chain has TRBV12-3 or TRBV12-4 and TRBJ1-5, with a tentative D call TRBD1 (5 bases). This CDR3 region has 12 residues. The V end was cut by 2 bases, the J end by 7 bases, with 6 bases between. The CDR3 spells CASSLKGQPQHF. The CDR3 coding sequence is TGTGCCAGCAGTTTAAAGGGGCAGCCCCAGCATTTT.

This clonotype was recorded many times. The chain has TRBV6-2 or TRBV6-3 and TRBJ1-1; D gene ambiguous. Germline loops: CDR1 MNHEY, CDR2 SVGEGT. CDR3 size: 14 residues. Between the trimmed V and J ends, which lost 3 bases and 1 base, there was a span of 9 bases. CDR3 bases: TGTGCCAGCAGTTATAACGCAGCGAACACTGAAGCTTTCTTT. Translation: CASSYNAANTEAFF.

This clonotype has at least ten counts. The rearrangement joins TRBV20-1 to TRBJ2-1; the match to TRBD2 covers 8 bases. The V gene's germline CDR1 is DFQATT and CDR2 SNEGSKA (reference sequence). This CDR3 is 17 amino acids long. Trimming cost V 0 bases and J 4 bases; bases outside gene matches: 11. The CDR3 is CSARDPRGGGEYNEQFF. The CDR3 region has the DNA TGCAGTGCTAGAGATCCCCGGGGGGGCGGGGAGTACAATGAGCAGTTCTTC.

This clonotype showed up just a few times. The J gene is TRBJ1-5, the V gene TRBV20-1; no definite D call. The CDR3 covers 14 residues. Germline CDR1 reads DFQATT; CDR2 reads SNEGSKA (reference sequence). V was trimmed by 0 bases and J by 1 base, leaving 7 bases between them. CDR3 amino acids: CSARETRSNQPQHF. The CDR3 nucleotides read TGCAGTGCTAGAGAAACGCGGAGCAATCAGCCCCAGCATTTT.

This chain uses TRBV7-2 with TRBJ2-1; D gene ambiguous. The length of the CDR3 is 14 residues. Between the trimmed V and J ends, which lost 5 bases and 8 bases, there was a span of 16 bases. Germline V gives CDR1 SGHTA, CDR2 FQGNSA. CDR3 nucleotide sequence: TGTGCCAGCAGCCCCGCCCTGGTCGGCCATGAGCAGTTCTTC. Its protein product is CASSPALVGHEQFF.

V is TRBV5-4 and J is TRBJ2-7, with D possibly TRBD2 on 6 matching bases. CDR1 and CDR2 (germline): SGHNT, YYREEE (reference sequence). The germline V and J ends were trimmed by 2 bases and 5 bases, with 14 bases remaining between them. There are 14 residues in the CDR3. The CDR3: CASSFPGRGHEQYF. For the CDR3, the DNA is TGTGCCAGCAGCTTTCCCGGGAGAGGCCACGAGCAGTACTTC. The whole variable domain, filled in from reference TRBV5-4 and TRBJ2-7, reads ETGVTQSPTHLIKTRGQQVTLRCSSQSGHNTVSWYQQALGQGPQFIFQYYREEENGRGNFPPRFSGLQFPNYSSELNVNALELDDSALYLCASSFPGRGHEQYFGPGTRLTVT.

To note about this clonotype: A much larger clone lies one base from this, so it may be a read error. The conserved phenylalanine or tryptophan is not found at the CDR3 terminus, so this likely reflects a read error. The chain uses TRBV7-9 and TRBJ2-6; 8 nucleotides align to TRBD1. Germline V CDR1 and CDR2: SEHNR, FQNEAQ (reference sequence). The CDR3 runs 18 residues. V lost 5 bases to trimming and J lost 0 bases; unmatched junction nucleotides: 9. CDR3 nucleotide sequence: TGTGCCAGCAGCCCCAGGACAGGGTCCCTCTCTGGGGCCAACGTCCTGACTTCC. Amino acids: CASSPRTGSLSGANVLTS.

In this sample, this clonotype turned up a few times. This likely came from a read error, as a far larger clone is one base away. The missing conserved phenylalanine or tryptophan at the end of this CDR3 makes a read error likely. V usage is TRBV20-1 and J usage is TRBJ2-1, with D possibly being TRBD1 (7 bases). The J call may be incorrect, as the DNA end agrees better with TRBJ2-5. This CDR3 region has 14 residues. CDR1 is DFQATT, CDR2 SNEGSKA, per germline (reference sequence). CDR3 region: CSASRGDSRETQYL. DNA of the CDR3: TGCAGTGCTAGCAGGGGGGATTCGCGTGAGACCCAGTACCTC.

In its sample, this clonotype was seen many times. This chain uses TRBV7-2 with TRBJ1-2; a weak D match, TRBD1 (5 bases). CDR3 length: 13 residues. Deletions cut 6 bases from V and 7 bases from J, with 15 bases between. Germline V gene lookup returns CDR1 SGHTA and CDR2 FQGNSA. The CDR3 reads CASRPNRGVGYTF. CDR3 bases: TGTGCCAGCAGACCCAATCGGGGGGTTGGCTACACCTTC.

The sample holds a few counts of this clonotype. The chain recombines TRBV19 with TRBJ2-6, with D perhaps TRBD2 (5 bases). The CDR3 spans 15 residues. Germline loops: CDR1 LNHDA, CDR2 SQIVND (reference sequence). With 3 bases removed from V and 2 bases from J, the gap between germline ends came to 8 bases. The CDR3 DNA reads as TGTGCCAGTAGTATGCCGGGAACTGGGGCCAACGTCCTGACTTTC. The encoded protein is CASSMPGTGANVLTF.